A single sample gave rise to the 10 T cell receptor beta chains below, sequenced in a study of lymphopenia after photon versus proton radiotherapy. Method: immunoSEQ multiplex PCR; TCRdb's copy keeps in-frame clones and lacks some. This table holds fewer than 25,000 clones, about 80% found once. This specimen was peripheral blood, taken from a patient treated with photon-based radiotherapy. The source is a man in his forties or fifties with gastric cancer.

This clone has just a few counts. In nucleotides, the CDR3 is TGTGCCAGCAGCTTTACCCCGAACTTCCCCACCGGGGAGCTGTTTTTT. As protein: CASSFTPNFPTGELFF. The V call is TRBV7-2, the J call TRBJ2-2; D not certain. Germline CDR1 and CDR2: SGHTA and FQGNSA. The CDR3 covers 16 residues. V was trimmed by 3 bases and J by 4 bases, leaving 15 bases between them.

This chain connects TRBV7-2 to TRBJ2-1, with 10 bases lining up with TRBD2. This CDR3 spans 15 amino acids. V shed 7 bases, J shed 2 bases, and the junction held 5 bases outside the gene matches. CDR1 is SGHTA, CDR2 FQGNSA, per germline. In DNA, the CDR3 is TGTGCCAGCACCACCCTAGCGGGGGCCTACAATGAGCAGTTCTTC. It codes for CASTTLAGAYNEQFF.

The gene calls are TRBV19 and TRBJ1-5, with D tentatively TRBD1 (5 bases). The CDR3 runs 18 residues. Germline V CDR1 and CDR2: LNHDA, SQIVND (reference sequence). V was cut by 7 bases and J by 0 bases, with 22 bases left in between. The CDR3 is CASTNRDRLIDSNQPQHF. The CDR3 DNA reads TGTGCCAGTACTAACCGGGACCGTCTCATTGATAGCAATCAGCCCCAGCATTTT. The entire variable domain, with the rest obtained from reference TRBV19 and TRBJ1-5, is as follows: DGGITQSPKYLFRKEGQNVTLSCEQNLNHDAMYWYRQDPGQGLRLIYYSQIVNDFQKGDIAEGYSVSREKKESFPLTVTSAQKNPTAFYLCASTNRDRLIDSNQPQHFGDGTRLSIL.

The CDR3 DNA reads TGCGCCAGCAGCCCTGGGGGACAGGGGGTTTATGGCTACACCTTC. Translated: CASSPGGQGVYGYTF. The J gene is TRBJ1-2, the V gene TRBV4-1; 11 bases are a match to TRBD1. This CDR3 has 15 residues. The trim removed 4 bases at V and 5 bases at J, leaving 6 bases unmatched. Germline CDR1 reads MGHRA; CDR2 reads YSYEKL.

The V call is TRBV19, the J call TRBJ2-2; a weak D match, TRBD2 (6 bases). Trimming removed 6 bases from V and 7 bases from J, with 15 bases in between. The CDR3 extends over 14 amino acids. Germline values: CDR1 LNHDA, CDR2 SQIVND (reference sequence). The CDR3: CASRRTPEGGELFF. As DNA, the CDR3 is TGTGCCAGTAGACGGACACCGGAGGGCGGGGAGCTGTTTTTT.

The CDR3 sequence is CASSVTGSGYQPQHF. CDR3 sequence (DNA): TGTGCCAGCAGCGTGACAGGGTCGGGCTATCAGCCCCAGCATTTT. The gene calls are TRBV6-1 and TRBJ1-5, with 7 bases matching TRBD1. Germline V gene lookup returns CDR1 MNHNS and CDR2 SASEGT. The V and J ends lost 6 bases and 5 bases, in that order; junction bases with no gene match: 10. This CDR3 comprises 15 residues.

This clone occurred once. The CDR3 nucleotides are TGTGCCAGCAGCTACCCGGGACAAGACTATGGCTACACCTTC. Amino acid sequence: CASSYPGQDYGYTF. The rearrangement joins TRBV5-6 to TRBJ1-2; perhaps TRBD1 as D (6 bases). In germline, CDR1 is SGHDT, CDR2 YYEEEE. The length of the CDR3 is 14 residues. Trimming cost V 3 bases and J 3 bases, with 12 bases left between them.

This clone has only a few counts. The V gene is TRBV15, the J gene TRBJ1-4, with 7 bases matching TRBD1. The V and J ends lost 1 base and 8 bases, in that order; junction bases with no gene match: 4. CDR1 is LNHNV and CDR2 is YYDKDF in the germline V gene (reference sequence). The CDR3 is 14 residues long. CDR3 DNA sequence: TGTGCCACCAGCAGAGGACAGGGAAAGGAAAAACTGTTTTTT. Translated, it gives CATSRGQGKEKLFF.

The chain uses TRBV7-6 and TRBJ2-5, with 9 bases fitting TRBD1. The ends lost 7 bases at V and 5 bases at J; junction bases unmatched: 8. Germline values: CDR1 SGHVS, CDR2 FNYEAQ. This CDR3 comprises 14 residues. The CDR3 DNA reads as TGTGCCAGCACCCCGGGGACAGGGTGGGAGACCCAGTACTTC. Translation gives CASTPGTGWETQYF. Looking up the rest from reference TRBV7-6 and TRBJ2-5 gives the full variable domain: GAGVSQSPRYKVTKRGQDVALRCDPISGHVSLYWYRQALGQGPEFLTYFNYEAQQDKSGLPNDRFSAERPEGSISTLTIQRTEQRDSAMYRCASTPGTGWETQYFGPGTRLLVL.

The DNA for the CDR3 is TGTGCCAGCAGCTTAGGTCAGTTTTACTACGAGCAGTACTTC. Translated: CASSLGQFYYEQYF. The chain carries TRBV7-2 and TRBJ2-7; D gene ambiguous. The CDR3 spans 14 residues. The V gene lost 1 base and the J gene lost 3 bases, with 10 bases spanning the gap. Germline CDR1 reads SGHTA; CDR2 reads FQGNSA.